One T cell receptor beta chain is described in this entry. What it binds is not known. The data were obtained in a study of type 1 and type 2 diabetes patients. Study information: The whole study generated approximately 19 million paired-end reads. General study findings and limits: V and J gene usage correlated at around 0.97 between type 2 diabetes and control samples.

CDR3 size: 13 residues. The germline CDR1 and CDR2 sequences are MDHEN and SYDVKM. V lost 6 bases to trimming and J lost 4 bases, with 10 bases between them. Amplification started from genomic DNA. Amplification of the beta chain CDR3 used 30 forward and 13 reverse multiplex primers. One entry per CDR3 protein results from TCRdb running MiXCR on the multiplex PCR reads. Among fewer than 350,000 distinct CDR3 sequences listed, roughly 50% were seen once. The V and J genes are TRBV28 and TRBJ1-5; D gene ambiguous. The sample taken for sequencing was peripheral blood mononuclear cells (PBMCs). This TCR was recovered from a man aged 18 to 35 with type 2 diabetes. CDR3 DNA: TGTGCCAGCAGAAAAAGTGAGAATCAGCCCCAGCATTTT. Translated: CASRKSENQPQHF.